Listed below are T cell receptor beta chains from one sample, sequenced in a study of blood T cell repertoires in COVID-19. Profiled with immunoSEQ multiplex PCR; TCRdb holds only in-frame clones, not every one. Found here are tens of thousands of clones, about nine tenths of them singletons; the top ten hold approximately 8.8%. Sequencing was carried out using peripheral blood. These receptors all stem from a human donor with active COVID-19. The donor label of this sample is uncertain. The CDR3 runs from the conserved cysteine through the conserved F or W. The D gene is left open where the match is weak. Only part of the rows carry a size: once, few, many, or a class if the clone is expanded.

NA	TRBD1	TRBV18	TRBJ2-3	TGTGCCAGCTCATCCCGAGGAGAAGGGGACAGGCAGTATTTT	CASSSRGEGDRQYF
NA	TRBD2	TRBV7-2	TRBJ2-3	TGTGCCAGCAGCTTGGATCGATCCGGGGGGGCCGATACGCAGTATTTT	CASSLDRSGGADTQYF
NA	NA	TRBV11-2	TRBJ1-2	TGTGCCAGCAGCCCAGAGGGCAGATTGGTAACCTATGGCTACACCTTC	CASSPEGRLVTYGYTF
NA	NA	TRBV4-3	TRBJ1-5	TGCGCCAGCAGCCAAGATCAGGGAGGGCCACAGCCCCAGCATTTT	CASSQDQGGPQPQHF
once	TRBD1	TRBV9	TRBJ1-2	TGTGCCAGCACCGCACAAGGGGGCATCGGTGGCTACACCTTC	CASTAQGGIGGYTF
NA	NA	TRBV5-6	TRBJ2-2	TGTGCCAGCAGCTTGTTGGGGGGGCCATTTACCGGGGAGCTGTTTTTT	CASSLLGGPFTGELFF
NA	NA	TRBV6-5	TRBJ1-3	TGTGCCAGCAGCACTGATCCAAGCACTGGAAACACCATATATTTT	CASSTDPSTGNTIYF
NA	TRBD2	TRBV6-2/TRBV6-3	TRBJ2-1	TGTGCCAGCAGTTACCGTTCGTCCGGGACTAGCGGGGGGTCACTCTACAATGAGCAGTTCTTC	CASSYRSSGTSGGSLYNEQFF
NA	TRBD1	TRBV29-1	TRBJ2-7	TGCAGCGTTGAAGATACAGGGGCCTCCTACGAGCAGTACTTC	CSVEDTGASYEQYF
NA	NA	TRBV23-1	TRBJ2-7	TGCGCCAGCAGTCAAGAGGGCTACGAGCAGTACTTC	CASSQEGYEQYF